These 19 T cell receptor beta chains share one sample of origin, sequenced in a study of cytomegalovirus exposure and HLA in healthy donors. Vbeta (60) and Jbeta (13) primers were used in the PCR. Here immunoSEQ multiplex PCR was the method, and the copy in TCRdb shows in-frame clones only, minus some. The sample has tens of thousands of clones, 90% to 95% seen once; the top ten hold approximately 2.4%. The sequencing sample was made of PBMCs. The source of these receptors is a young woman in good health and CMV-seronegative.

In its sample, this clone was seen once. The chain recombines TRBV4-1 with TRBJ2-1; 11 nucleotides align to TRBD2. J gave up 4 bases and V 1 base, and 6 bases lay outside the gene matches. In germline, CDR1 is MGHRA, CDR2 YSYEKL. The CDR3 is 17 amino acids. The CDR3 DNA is TGCGCCAGCAGCCAAGTGCCGGGACTAGCGGTATACAATGAGCAGTTCTTC. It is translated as CASSQVPGLAVYNEQFF.

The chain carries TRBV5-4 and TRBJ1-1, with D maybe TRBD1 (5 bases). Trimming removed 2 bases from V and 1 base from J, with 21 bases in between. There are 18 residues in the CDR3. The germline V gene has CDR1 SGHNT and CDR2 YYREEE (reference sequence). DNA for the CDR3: TGTGCCAGCAGCTTACAGCGGGGGAGTGGGACGGGGAACACTGAAGCTTTCTTT. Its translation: CASSLQRGSGTGNTEAFF.

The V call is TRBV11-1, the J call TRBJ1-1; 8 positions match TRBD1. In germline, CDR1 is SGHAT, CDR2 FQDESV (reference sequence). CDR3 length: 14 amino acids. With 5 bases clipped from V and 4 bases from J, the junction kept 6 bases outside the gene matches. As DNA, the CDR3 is TGTGCCAGCAGCGCAGGGGGCGCCGCCACTGAAGCTTTCTTT. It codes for CASSAGGAATEAFF.

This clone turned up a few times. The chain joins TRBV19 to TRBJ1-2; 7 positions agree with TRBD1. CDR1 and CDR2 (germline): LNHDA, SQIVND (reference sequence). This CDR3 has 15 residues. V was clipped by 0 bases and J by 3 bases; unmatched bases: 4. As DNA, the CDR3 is TGTGCCAGTAGTATAGATCGCGACAGGGACTATGGCTACACCTTC. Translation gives CASSIDRDRDYGYTF.

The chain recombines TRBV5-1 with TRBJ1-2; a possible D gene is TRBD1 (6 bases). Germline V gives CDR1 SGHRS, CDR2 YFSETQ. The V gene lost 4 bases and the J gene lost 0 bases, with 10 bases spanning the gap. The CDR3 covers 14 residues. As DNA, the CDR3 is TGCGCCAGCAGCACGGACAGCTCTAACTATGGCTACACCTTC. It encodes CASSTDSSNYGYTF.

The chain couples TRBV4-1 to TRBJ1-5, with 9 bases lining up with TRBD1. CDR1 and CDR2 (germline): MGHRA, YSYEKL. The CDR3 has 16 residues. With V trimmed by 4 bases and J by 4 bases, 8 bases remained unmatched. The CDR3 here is CASSPPDRGSNQPQHF. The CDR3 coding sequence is TGCGCCAGCAGCCCCCCGGACAGGGGAAGTAATCAGCCCCAGCATTTT.

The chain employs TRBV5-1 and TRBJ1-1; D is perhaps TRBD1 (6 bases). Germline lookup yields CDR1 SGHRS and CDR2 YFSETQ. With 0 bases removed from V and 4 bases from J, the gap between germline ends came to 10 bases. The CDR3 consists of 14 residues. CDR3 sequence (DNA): TGCGCCAGCAGCTTGGGAGGGGGGGGCACTGAAGCTTTCTTT. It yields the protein CASSLGGGGTEAFF.

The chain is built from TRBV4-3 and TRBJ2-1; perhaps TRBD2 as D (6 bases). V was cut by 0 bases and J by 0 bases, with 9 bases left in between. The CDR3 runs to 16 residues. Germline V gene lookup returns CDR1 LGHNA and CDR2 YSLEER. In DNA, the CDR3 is TGCGCCAGCAGCCAAGATGGGGGGAGCTCCTACAATGAGCAGTTCTTC. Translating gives CASSQDGGSSYNEQFF.

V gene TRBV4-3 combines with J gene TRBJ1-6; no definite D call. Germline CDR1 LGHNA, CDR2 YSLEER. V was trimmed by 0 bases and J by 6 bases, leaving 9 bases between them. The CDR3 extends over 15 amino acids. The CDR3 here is CASSQEGNFNSPLHF. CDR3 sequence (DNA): TGCGCCAGCAGCCAAGAGGGCAACTTTAATTCACCCCTCCACTTT.

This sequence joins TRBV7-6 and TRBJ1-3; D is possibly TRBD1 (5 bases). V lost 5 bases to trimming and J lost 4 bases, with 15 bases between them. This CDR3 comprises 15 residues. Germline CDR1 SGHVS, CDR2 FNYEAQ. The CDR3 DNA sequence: TGTGCCAGCAGCCCCCGGGGGAGCCAAGGAAACACCATATATTTT. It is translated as CASSPRGSQGNTIYF.

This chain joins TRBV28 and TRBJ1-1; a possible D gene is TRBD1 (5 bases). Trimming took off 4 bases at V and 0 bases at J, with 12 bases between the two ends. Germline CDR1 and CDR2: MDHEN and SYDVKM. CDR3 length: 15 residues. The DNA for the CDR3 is TGTGCCAGCAGTTACCCAGGGTCGGTGAACACTGAAGCTTTCTTT. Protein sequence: CASSYPGSVNTEAFF.

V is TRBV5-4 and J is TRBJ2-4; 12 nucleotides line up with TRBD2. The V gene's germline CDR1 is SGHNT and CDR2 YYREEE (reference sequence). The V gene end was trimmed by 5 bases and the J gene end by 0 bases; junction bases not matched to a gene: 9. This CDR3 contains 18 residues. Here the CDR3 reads CASSRGTSGPLAKNIQYF. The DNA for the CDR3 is TGTGCCAGCAGTCGGGGGACTAGCGGGCCGCTAGCCAAAAACATTCAGTACTTC.

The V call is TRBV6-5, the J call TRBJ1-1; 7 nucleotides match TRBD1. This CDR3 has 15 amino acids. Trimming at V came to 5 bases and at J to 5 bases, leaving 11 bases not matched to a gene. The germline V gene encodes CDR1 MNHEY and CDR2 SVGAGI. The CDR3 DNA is TGTGCCAGCAGTCCTTTACAGGGGAGAGGGACTGAAGCTTTCTTT. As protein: CASSPLQGRGTEAFF.

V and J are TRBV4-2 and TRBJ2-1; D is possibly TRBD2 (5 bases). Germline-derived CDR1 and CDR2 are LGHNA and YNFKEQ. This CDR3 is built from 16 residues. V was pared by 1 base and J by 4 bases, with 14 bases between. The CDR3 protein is CASSQVSRLTYNEQFF. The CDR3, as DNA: TGTGCCAGCAGCCAAGTGTCGAGACTAACTTACAATGAGCAGTTCTTC.

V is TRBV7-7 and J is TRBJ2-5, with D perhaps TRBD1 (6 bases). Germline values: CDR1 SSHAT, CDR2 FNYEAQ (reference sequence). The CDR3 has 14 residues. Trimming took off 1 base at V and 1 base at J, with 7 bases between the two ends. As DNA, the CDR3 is TGTGCCAGCAGCTTAGTACAGGGCCAAGAGACCCAGTACTTC. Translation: CASSLVQGQETQYF.

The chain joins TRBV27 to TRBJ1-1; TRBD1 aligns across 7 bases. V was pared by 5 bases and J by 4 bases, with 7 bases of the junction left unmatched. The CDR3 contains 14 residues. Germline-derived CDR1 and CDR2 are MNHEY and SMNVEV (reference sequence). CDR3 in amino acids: CASSPRGRGTEAFF. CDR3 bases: TGTGCCAGCAGTCCGAGGGGGCGAGGCACTGAAGCTTTCTTT.

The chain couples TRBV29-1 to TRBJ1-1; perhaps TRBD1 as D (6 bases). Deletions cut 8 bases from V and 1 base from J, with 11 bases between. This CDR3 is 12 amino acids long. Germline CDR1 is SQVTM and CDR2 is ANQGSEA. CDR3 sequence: CSSLTGNTEAFF. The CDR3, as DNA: TGCAGCTCGCTGACAGGGAACACTGAAGCTTTCTTT.

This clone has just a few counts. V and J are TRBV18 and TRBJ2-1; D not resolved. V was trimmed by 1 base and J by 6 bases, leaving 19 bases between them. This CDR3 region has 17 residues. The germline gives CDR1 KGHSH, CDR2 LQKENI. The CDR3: CASSPQAVRINPNEQFF. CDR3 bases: TGTGCCAGCTCACCACAGGCTGTCAGGATCAACCCCAATGAGCAGTTCTTC.

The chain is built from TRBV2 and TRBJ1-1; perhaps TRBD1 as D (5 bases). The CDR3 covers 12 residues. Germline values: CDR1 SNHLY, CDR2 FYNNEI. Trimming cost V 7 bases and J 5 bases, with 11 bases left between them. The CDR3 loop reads CASITQGTEAFF. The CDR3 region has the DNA TGTGCCAGCATTACCCAGGGAACTGAAGCTTTCTTT.